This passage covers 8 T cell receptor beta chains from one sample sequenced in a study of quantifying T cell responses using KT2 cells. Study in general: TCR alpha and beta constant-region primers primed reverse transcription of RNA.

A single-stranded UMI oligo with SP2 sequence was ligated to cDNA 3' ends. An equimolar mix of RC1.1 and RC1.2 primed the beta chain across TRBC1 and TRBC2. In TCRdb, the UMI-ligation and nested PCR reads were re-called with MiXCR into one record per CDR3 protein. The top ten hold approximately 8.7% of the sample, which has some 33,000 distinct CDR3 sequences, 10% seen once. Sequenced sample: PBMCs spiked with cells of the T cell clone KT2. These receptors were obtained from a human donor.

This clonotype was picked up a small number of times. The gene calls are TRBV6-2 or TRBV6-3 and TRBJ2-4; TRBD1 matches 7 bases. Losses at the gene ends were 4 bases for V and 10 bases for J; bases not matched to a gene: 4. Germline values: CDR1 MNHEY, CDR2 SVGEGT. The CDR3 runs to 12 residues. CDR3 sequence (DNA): TGTGCCAGCAGTTGGACAGGTGGGATTCAGTACTTC. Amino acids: CASSWTGGIQYF.

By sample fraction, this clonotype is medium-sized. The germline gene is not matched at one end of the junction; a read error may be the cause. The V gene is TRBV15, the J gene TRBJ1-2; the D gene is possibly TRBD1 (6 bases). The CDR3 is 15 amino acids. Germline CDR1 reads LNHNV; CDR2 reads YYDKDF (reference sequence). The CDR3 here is CATSRDTGRAYGYTF. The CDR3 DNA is TGTGCCACCAGCCGAGATACAGGGAGGGCCTATGGCTACACCTTC.

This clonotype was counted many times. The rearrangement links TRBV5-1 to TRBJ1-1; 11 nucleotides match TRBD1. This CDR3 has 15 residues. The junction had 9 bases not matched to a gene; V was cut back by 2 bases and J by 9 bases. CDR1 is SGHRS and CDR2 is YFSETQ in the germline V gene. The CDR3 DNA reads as TGCGCCAGCAGCTTAAACCGGGACAGGGGGGAGAAAGCTTTCTTT. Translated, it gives CASSLNRDRGEKAFF.

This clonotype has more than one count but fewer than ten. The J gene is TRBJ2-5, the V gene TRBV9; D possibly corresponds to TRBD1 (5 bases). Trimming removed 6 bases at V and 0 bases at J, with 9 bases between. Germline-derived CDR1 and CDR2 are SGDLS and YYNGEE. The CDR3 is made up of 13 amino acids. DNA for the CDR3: TGTGCCAGCACCCCGACAGACCAAGAGACCCAGTACTTC. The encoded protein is CASTPTDQETQYF.

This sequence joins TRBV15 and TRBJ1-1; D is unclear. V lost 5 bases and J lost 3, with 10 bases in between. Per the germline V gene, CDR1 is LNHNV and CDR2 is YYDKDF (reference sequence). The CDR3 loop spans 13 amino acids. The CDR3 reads CATSPPGYTEAFF. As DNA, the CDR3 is TGTGCCACCAGCCCCCCCGGGTACACTGAAGCTTTCTTT. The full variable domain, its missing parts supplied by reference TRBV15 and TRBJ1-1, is DAMVIQNPRYQVTQFGKPVTLSCSQTLNHNVMYWYQQKSSQAPKLLFHYYDKDFNNEADTPDNFQSRRPNTSFCFLDIRSPGLGDTAMYLCATSPPGYTEAFFGQGTRLTVV.

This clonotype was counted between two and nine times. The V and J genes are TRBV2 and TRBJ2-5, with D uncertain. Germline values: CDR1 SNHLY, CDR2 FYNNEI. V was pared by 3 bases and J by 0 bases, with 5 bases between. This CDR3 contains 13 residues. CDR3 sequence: CASSEANQETQYF. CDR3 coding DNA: TGTGCCAGCAGTGAGGCCAACCAAGAGACCCAGTACTTC.

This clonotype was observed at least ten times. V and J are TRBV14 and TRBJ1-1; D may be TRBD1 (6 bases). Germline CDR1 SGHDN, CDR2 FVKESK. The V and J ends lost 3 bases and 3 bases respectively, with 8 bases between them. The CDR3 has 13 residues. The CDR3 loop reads CASSHRGYTEAFF. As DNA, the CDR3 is TGTGCCAGCAGCCACAGGGGATACACTGAAGCTTTCTTT.

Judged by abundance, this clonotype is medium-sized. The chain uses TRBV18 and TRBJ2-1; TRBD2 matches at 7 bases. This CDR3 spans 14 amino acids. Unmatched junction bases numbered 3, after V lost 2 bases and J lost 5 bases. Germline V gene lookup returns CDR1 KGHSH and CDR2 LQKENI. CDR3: CASSPNAGDNEQFF. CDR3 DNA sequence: TGTGCCAGCTCACCAAATGCGGGGGACAATGAGCAGTTCTTC.